Presented here are 30 T cell receptor beta chains from one specimen sequenced in a study of resident and recirculating memory T cells in vitiligo. The protocol was immunoSEQ multiplex PCR, while the TCRdb copy is restricted to in-frame clones and leaves out a portion. The table records 70,000 or so clones, roughly nine tenths of them present only once. The source material was blood. The receptors stem from a male donor with vitiligo.

The chain is built from TRBV12-5 and TRBJ2-7; D is possibly TRBD1 (6 bases). CDR1 is LGHNT and CDR2 is FRNRAP in the germline V gene. CDR3 length equals 17 residues. V was trimmed by 7 bases and J by 2 bases, leaving 24 bases between them. The CDR3 reads CASDRDIWALTTYEQYF. CDR3 DNA: TGTGCTAGTGACAGGGATATTTGGGCCCTGACAACCTACGAGCAGTACTTC.

The chain uses TRBV28 and TRBJ2-1; TRBD2 matches at 8 bases. The V gene's germline CDR1 is MDHEN and CDR2 SYDVKM. CDR3 length: 16 residues. The junction had 8 bases not matched to a gene; V was cut back by 3 bases and J by 4 bases. The CDR3 DNA reads TGTGCCAGCAGTTTCCCCAGCGGGGGTATGTACAATGAGCAGTTCTTC. Translation gives CASSFPSGGMYNEQFF.

V and J are TRBV7-2 and TRBJ1-4; 7 bases fit TRBD1. Germline V gives CDR1 SGHTA, CDR2 FQGNSA. V dropped 4 bases and J dropped 0; count of bases not matched to a gene: 5. There are 16 residues in the CDR3. The CDR3 reads CASSSRQGTTNEKLFF. The DNA for the CDR3 is TGTGCCAGCAGCTCACGACAGGGAACAACTAATGAAAAACTGTTTTTT.

The V gene is TRBV28, the J gene TRBJ2-1; D might be TRBD1 (6 bases). The CDR3 has 15 residues. V lost 3 bases to trimming and J lost 3 bases, with 12 bases between them. Germline CDR1 is MDHEN and CDR2 is SYDVKM. CDR3 region: CASSFGQGNYNEQFF. CDR3 nucleotide sequence: TGTGCCAGCAGTTTTGGTCAGGGGAACTACAATGAGCAGTTCTTC.

This chain joins TRBV5-1 and TRBJ1-1; perhaps TRBD1 as D (6 bases). V was trimmed by 4 bases and J by 0 bases, leaving 10 bases between them. The CDR3 loop spans 14 amino acids. CDR1 and CDR2 from the germline V gene are SGHRS and YFSETQ. CDR3 in DNA: TGCGCCAGCAGCCAGGACAGCATGAACACTGAAGCTTTCTTT. Protein: CASSQDSMNTEAFF.

The chain uses TRBV7-3 and TRBJ2-7; 9 bases fit TRBD1. The CDR3 contains 11 residues. After removal of 4 bases from V and 13 bases from J, the junction contained 5 bases not matched to a gene. CDR1 and CDR2 (germline): SGHTA, FQGTGA. CDR3 bases: TGTGCCAGCAGCTCCGGGACAGGGATCTACTTC. Translating gives CASSSGTGIYF.

This chain joins TRBV6-5 and TRBJ2-7; perhaps TRBD1 as D (5 bases). This CDR3 spans 12 amino acids. V was cut by 6 bases and J by 9 bases, with 15 bases left in between. Looked up from germline, CDR1 is MNHEY and CDR2 is SVGAGI. CDR3 protein: CASSRDRLRQYF. Written as DNA, the CDR3 is TGTGCCAGCAGCCGAGACAGACTTCGGCAGTACTTC.

The chain is built from TRBV6-1 and TRBJ2-5, with D possibly TRBD1 on 5 matching bases. Germline CDR1 and CDR2: MNHNS and SASEGT. Deletions cut 3 bases from V and 7 bases from J, with 15 bases between. This CDR3 has 14 amino acids. The CDR3 is CASSDPGGRGTQYF. DNA of the CDR3: TGTGCCAGCAGTGATCCGGGTGGAAGGGGGACCCAGTACTTC.

This clone was recorded a few times. The chain carries TRBV18 and TRBJ1-1, with 8 bases aligning to TRBD1. CDR1 and CDR2 from the germline V gene are KGHSH and LQKENI. The V gene end was trimmed by 8 bases and the J gene end by 5 bases; junction bases not matched to a gene: 7. The CDR3 has 13 amino acids. CDR3 in DNA: TGTGCCAGCCTTGGACAGGGAGGGACTGAAGCTTTCTTT. It yields the protein CASLGQGGTEAFF.

The V call is TRBV5-1, the J call TRBJ2-4, with D maybe TRBD1 (5 bases). Trimming left V 7 bases short and J 0 bases short, with 23 bases between. CDR1 is SGHRS and CDR2 is YFSETQ in the germline V gene. This CDR3 has 18 residues. The CDR3 region is CASPDQGRKPIAKNIQYF. CDR3 DNA sequence: TGCGCCAGCCCCGATCAGGGAAGGAAGCCCATAGCCAAAAACATTCAGTACTTC.

The CDR3 coding sequence is TGTGCCAGTTCCTTCTCCGTACAGGGCGGGTATGGCTACACCTTC. It is translated as CASSFSVQGGYGYTF. The genes are TRBV2 and TRBJ1-2; possible D gene TRBD1, 6 bases. Trimming removed 9 bases at V and 5 bases at J, with 22 bases between. The germline V gene has CDR1 SNHLY and CDR2 FYNNEI. CDR3 length: 15 residues.

The V call is TRBV5-1, the J call TRBJ2-1; 7 positions match TRBD2. V trimming: 5 bases; J trimming: 4 bases; junction bases outside the gene matches: 9. Per germline, CDR1 SGHRS and CDR2 YFSETQ. This CDR3 has 15 residues. This CDR3 reads CASSKTGGKYNEQFF. In nucleotides, the CDR3 is TGCGCCAGCAGTAAGACCGGGGGGAAGTACAATGAGCAGTTCTTC.

In this sample, this clone turned up a few times. This chain links TRBV5-4 with TRBJ1-4; D uncertain. The V end was cut by 0 bases, the J end by 4 bases, with 7 bases between. The CDR3 has 14 residues. CDR1 and CDR2 (germline): SGHNT, YYREEE (reference sequence). CDR3 DNA sequence: TGTGCCAGCAGCTTGGGGGCTGGTAATGAAAAACTGTTTTTT. Its protein is CASSLGAGNEKLFF.

The chain combines TRBV5-1 with TRBJ2-7, with 9 bases that match TRBD1. The CDR3 covers 14 residues. Germline V gene sequence: CDR1 SGHRS, CDR2 YFSETQ. V was clipped by 4 bases and J by 2 bases; unmatched bases: 4. CDR3 in amino acids: CASSPRDRAYEQYF. As DNA, the CDR3 is TGCGCCAGCAGCCCCCGGGACAGGGCCTACGAGCAGTACTTC.

This clone was recorded once. J is TRBJ2-1 and V is TRBV11-3; D not certain. The CDR3 has 12 amino acids. CDR1 and CDR2 from the germline V gene are SGHNT and YENEEA. V dropped 5 bases and J dropped 5 bases, with 7 bases sitting between them. The CDR3 sequence: CASSLKDNEQFF. The CDR3 DNA reads as TGTGCCAGCAGCCTAAAAGACAATGAGCAGTTCTTC.

The chain couples TRBV7-2 to TRBJ2-1, with D possibly being TRBD2 (6 bases). The V end was cut by 1 base, the J end by 10 bases, with 14 bases between. Germline V gene data show CDR1 as SGHTA and CDR2 as FQGNSA. The CDR3 length is 14 residues. CDR3 nucleotide sequence: TGTGCCAGCAGCTTAGGGGGGAAGGCGGGGGAGCAGTTCTTC. Translating gives CASSLGGKAGEQFF.

The rearrangement joins TRBV9 to TRBJ2-5; 9 bases align to TRBD2. V lost 0 bases and J lost 2; bases outside the gene matches: 8. Germline loops: CDR1 SGDLS, CDR2 YYNGEE. CDR3 length equals 17 residues. The CDR3: CASSVGATSGVQETQYF. The CDR3 DNA is TGTGCCAGCAGCGTAGGGGCGACTAGCGGCGTACAAGAGACCCAGTACTTC.

This clone was detected once. This chain links TRBV7-2 with TRBJ2-7; maybe TRBD1 (5 bases). The CDR3 runs to 15 residues. Per germline, CDR1 SGHTA and CDR2 FQGNSA. V shed 5 bases and J shed 4 bases, with 18 bases lying between them. As DNA, the CDR3 is TGTGCCAGCAGCCCAGCGCAGGGTTTGGGGTACGAGCAGTACTTC. Its translation: CASSPAQGLGYEQYF.

The chain couples TRBV4-3 to TRBJ2-3, with 9 bases fitting TRBD1. The CDR3 extends over 16 amino acids. Trimming removed 3 bases from V and 3 bases from J; junction bases left unmatched: 7. The germline CDR1 and CDR2 sequences are LGHNA and YSLEER. CDR3 nucleotides: TGCGCCAGCAGCCAGGTCACAGGGGGCGGGACAGATACGCAGTATTTT. It is translated as CASSQVTGGGTDTQYF.

This rearrangement joins TRBV18 to TRBJ1-6; D is undetermined. CDR1 and CDR2 from the germline V gene are KGHSH and LQKENI. The CDR3 extends over 15 amino acids. V was pared by 6 bases and J by 8 bases, with 17 bases between. The CDR3 loop reads CASSRDRGTDSPLHF. CDR3 nucleotide sequence: TGTGCCAGCTCCCGAGACCGGGGTACCGATTCACCCCTCCACTTT.

The chain employs TRBV11-2 and TRBJ2-7, with a possible D match to TRBD1 (6 bases). V lost 0 bases and J lost 7, with 13 bases in between. The V gene's germline CDR1 is SGHAT and CDR2 FQNNGV. There are 14 residues in the CDR3. The CDR3 region has the DNA TGTGCCAGCAGCTTAGACAGGGGAAGTAGGGAGCAGTACTTC. Its translation is CASSLDRGSREQYF.

The rearrangement links TRBV11-2 to TRBJ2-3; TRBD2 agrees at 13 bases. The CDR3 has 17 amino acids. The germline V gene encodes CDR1 SGHAT and CDR2 FQNNGV. Trimming took 5 bases from V and 0 from J; bases not matched to a gene: 5. In DNA, the CDR3 is TGTGCCAGCAGCCTCCGACTAGCGGGGGGCAGCACAGATACGCAGTATTTT. Protein sequence: CASSLRLAGGSTDTQYF.

V usage is TRBV11-2 and J usage is TRBJ1-1; no definite D call. This CDR3 is built from 17 residues. Per germline, CDR1 SGHAT and CDR2 FQNNGV. Trimming removed 5 bases at V and 4 bases at J, with 23 bases between. The DNA for the CDR3 is TGTGCCAGCAGCCACTGGCTGGGCCCCGGCGCCCTCACTGAAGCTTTCTTT. This encodes CASSHWLGPGALTEAFF. Using reference TRBV11-2 and TRBJ1-1 for the parts outside the CDR3, the full variable domain is EAGVAQSPRYKIIEKRQSVAFWCNPISGHATLYWYQQILGQGPKLLIQFQNNGVVDDSQLPKDRFSAERLKGVDSTLKIQPAKLEDSAVYLCASSHWLGPGALTEAFFGQGTRLTVV.

This chain joins TRBV6-1 and TRBJ1-4; possibly TRBD1 for D (5 bases). Germline CDR1 MNHNS, CDR2 SASEGT. V lost 7 bases and J 5 bases, leaving 11 bases between the germline ends. CDR3 length: 13 residues. The CDR3 here is CASKTGSNEKLFF. The DNA for the CDR3 is TGTGCCAGCAAAACAGGCTCCAATGAAAAACTGTTTTTT.

The chain combines TRBV30 with TRBJ1-1; D is unresolved. This CDR3 spans 10 amino acids. Germline-derived CDR1 and CDR2 are GTSNPN and SVGIG (reference sequence). Trimming removed 2 bases at V and 5 bases at J, with 3 bases between. The CDR3, as DNA: TGTGCCTGGAGTCGGACTGAAGCTTTCTTT. Residues: CAWSRTEAFF.

The chain is built from TRBV6-1 and TRBJ2-7; 7 nucleotides agree with TRBD1. The V and J ends lost 4 bases and 2 bases, in that order; junction bases with no gene match: 8. There are 15 residues in the CDR3. In germline, CDR1 is MNHNS, CDR2 SASEGT. The DNA for the CDR3 is TGTGCCAGCAGTGGCACAGGGGAGTCAACCTACGAGCAGTACTTC. Residues: CASSGTGESTYEQYF.

The V and J genes are TRBV25-1 and TRBJ1-3; perhaps TRBD1 as D (6 bases). CDR1 and CDR2 (germline): MGHDK, SYGVNS. The CDR3 is made up of 16 amino acids. Trimming took off 1 base at V and 7 bases at J, with 17 bases between the two ends. Written as DNA, the CDR3 is TGTGCCAGCAGTGAATCGGGGGGCAATAGAATGAACACCATATATTTT. Its protein is CASSESGGNRMNTIYF. Using reference TRBV25-1 and TRBJ1-3 for the parts outside the CDR3, the full variable domain is EADIYQTPRYLVIGTGKKITLECSQTMGHDKMYWYQQDPGMELHLIHYSYGVNSTEKGDLSSESTVSRIRTEHFPLTLESARPSHTSQYLCASSESGGNRMNTIYFGEGSWLTVV.

The chain links TRBV2 to TRBJ1-2; unclear D gene. Germline V gene sequence: CDR1 SNHLY, CDR2 FYNNEI. Trimming removed 7 bases at V and 5 bases at J, with 11 bases between. This CDR3 has 12 amino acids. The CDR3 DNA reads TGTGCCAGCACCTTCGGTCGGTATGGCTACACCTTC. Its protein product is CASTFGRYGYTF.

V is TRBV9 and J is TRBJ1-2; a possible D gene is TRBD1 (6 bases). Trimming removed 3 bases from V and 8 bases from J, with 17 bases in between. The germline gives CDR1 SGDLS, CDR2 YYNGEE. The CDR3 length is 14 residues. CDR3 in DNA: TGTGCCAGCAGCGATCCCATCGGCAGGGGCGGCTACACCTTC. It translates to CASSDPIGRGGYTF.

The chain combines TRBV2 with TRBJ1-1; D is undetermined. Germline V gene data show CDR1 as SNHLY and CDR2 as FYNNEI. The ends were cut back, 8 bases at V and 3 bases at J, with 10 bases in the middle. This CDR3 has 12 residues. CDR3 sequence (DNA): TGTGCCAGCCGAATCGGGGACACTGAAGCTTTCTTT. As protein: CASRIGDTEAFF.